This TCR beta chain was sequenced during a study of T cell repertoires in cytomegalovirus infection. In its sample, this clonotype was seen a few times. What it recognizes is unknown. TCRdb itself ran the reads through MiXCR, one entry per CDR3 protein. The sample consists of some 400,000 distinct CDR3 sequences, roughly 20% of them appearing once. The CDR3 contains 18 residues. Germline assignment: CDR1 MGHRA and CDR2 YSYEKL. Deletions cut 0 bases from V and 3 bases from J, with 20 bases between. General observations from the study: What dominated the ex vivo response were HLA-C-restricted CMV-specific TCR beta clonotypes.

The sample was PBMCs. V usage is TRBV4-1 and J usage is TRBJ1-2, with D tentatively TRBD1 (5 bases). The TCR comes from a human donor in good health (CMV status not recorded). Some clones in this sample may be carry-over from other donors' samples. CDR3 loop: CASSQDHGTAFLYYGYTF. DNA for the CDR3: TGCGCCAGCAGCCAAGACCATGGGACGGCTTTCCTATACTATGGCTACACCTTC.